This is a list of T cell receptor beta chains from one sample in a study of cytomegalovirus exposure and HLA in healthy donors. Assay: immunoSEQ multiplex PCR; the TCRdb copy retains only in-frame clones and omits some. Among 35,000 to 45,000 clones listed, approximately 70% were seen once. The sequencing sample was made of PBMCs. These receptors all stem from a man under 40 in good health and CMV-seronegative. The CDR3 runs from the conserved cysteine through the conserved F or W. Each record gives: J gene, clone size, CDR3 length, V gene, D gene, CDR3 protein, CDR3 DNA. The D gene is left open where the match is weak. A clone size is listed for some rows: how often the clone was seen (once, few, many), or a class if it is expanded.

J gene: TRBJ2-7; clone size: -; CDR3 length: 14; V gene: TRBV7-2; D gene: -; CDR3 protein: CASSRQGPSYEQYF; CDR3 DNA: TGTGCCAGCAGCAGGCAGGGGCCCTCCTACGAGCAGTACTTC
J gene: TRBJ2-5; clone size: -; CDR3 length: 16; V gene: TRBV11-2; D gene: -; CDR3 protein: CASNPLPSQSWETQYF; CDR3 DNA: TGTGCCAGCAACCCACTACCTAGCCAAAGCTGGGAGACCCAGTACTTC
J gene: TRBJ1-1; clone size: -; CDR3 length: 14; V gene: TRBV6-5; D gene: -; CDR3 protein: CASSRVGMNTEAFF; CDR3 DNA: TGTGCCAGCAGTAGAGTCGGTATGAACACTGAAGCTTTCTTT
J gene: TRBJ2-1; clone size: -; CDR3 length: 15; V gene: TRBV6-1; D gene: TRBD2; CDR3 protein: CASSEGSGVYNEQFF; CDR3 DNA: TGTGCCAGCAGTGAAGGGAGCGGGGTCTACAATGAGCAGTTCTTC
J gene: TRBJ2-7; clone size: -; CDR3 length: 16; V gene: TRBV9; D gene: TRBD1; CDR3 protein: CASSPRTGKGSYEQYF; CDR3 DNA: TGTGCCAGCAGCCCCCGGACAGGGAAGGGCTCCTACGAGCAGTACTTC
J gene: TRBJ2-7; clone size: -; CDR3 length: 14; V gene: TRBV14; D gene: TRBD1; CDR3 protein: CATHPWTGDDEQYF; CDR3 DNA: TGTGCCACCCATCCTTGGACAGGGGACGACGAGCAGTACTTC
J gene: TRBJ1-5; clone size: -; CDR3 length: 13; V gene: TRBV7-2; D gene: -; CDR3 protein: CASQVQGNQPQHF; CDR3 DNA: TGTGCCAGCCAAGTACAGGGCAATCAGCCCCAGCATTTT
J gene: TRBJ1-4; clone size: -; CDR3 length: 15; V gene: TRBV28; D gene: -; CDR3 protein: CASSLAGLNNEKLFF; CDR3 DNA: TGTGCCAGCAGCCTGGCAGGACTTAATAATGAAAAACTGTTTTTT
J gene: TRBJ2-2; clone size: -; CDR3 length: 14; V gene: TRBV6-5; D gene: -; CDR3 protein: CASSPQGNTGELFF; CDR3 DNA: TGTGCCAGCAGTCCCCAGGGAAACACCGGGGAGCTGTTTTTT
J gene: TRBJ2-3; clone size: few; CDR3 length: 11; V gene: TRBV2; D gene: -; CDR3 protein: CASSERDTQYF; CDR3 DNA: TGTGCCAGCAGTGAACGGGATACGCAGTATTTT
J gene: TRBJ1-1; clone size: -; CDR3 length: 15; V gene: TRBV19; D gene: TRBD1; CDR3 protein: CASSGGQAGRTEAFF; CDR3 DNA: TGTGCCAGTAGTGGGGGACAGGCGGGCAGGACTGAAGCTTTCTTT
J gene: TRBJ2-3; clone size: -; CDR3 length: 16; V gene: TRBV6-4; D gene: TRBD2; CDR3 protein: CASSDGAGGHTDTQYF; CDR3 DNA: TGTGCCAGCAGTGACGGAGCGGGAGGCCACACAGATACGCAGTATTTT
J gene: TRBJ2-7; clone size: -; CDR3 length: 13; V gene: TRBV5-6; D gene: -; CDR3 protein: CASSFGRGGEQYF; CDR3 DNA: TGTGCCAGCAGCTTTGGGCGGGGCGGGGAGCAGTACTTC
J gene: TRBJ2-1; clone size: -; CDR3 length: 15; V gene: TRBV14; D gene: -; CDR3 protein: CASSPYRLAYNEQFF; CDR3 DNA: TGTGCCAGCAGTCCTTACAGGCTAGCCTACAATGAGCAGTTCTTC
J gene: TRBJ2-7; clone size: few; CDR3 length: 14; V gene: TRBV6-5; D gene: -; CDR3 protein: CASSRRQAPYEQYF; CDR3 DNA: TGTGCCAGCAGCCGAAGACAGGCCCCTTACGAGCAGTACTTC
J gene: TRBJ2-5; clone size: -; CDR3 length: 15; V gene: TRBV10-3; D gene: -; CDR3 protein: CAISESGGPQETQYF; CDR3 DNA: TGTGCCATCAGTGAGTCTGGAGGGCCCCAAGAGACCCAGTACTTC
J gene: TRBJ1-1; clone size: -; CDR3 length: 15; V gene: TRBV5-1; D gene: -; CDR3 protein: CASSGKGHSNTEAFF; CDR3 DNA: TGCGCCAGCAGCGGAAAGGGACATTCGAACACTGAAGCTTTCTTT
J gene: TRBJ2-7; clone size: -; CDR3 length: 16; V gene: TRBV29-1; D gene: -; CDR3 protein: CSVEPRQSPSSYEQYF; CDR3 DNA: TGCAGCGTTGAGCCCCGACAGTCGCCTAGCTCCTACGAGCAGTACTTC
J gene: TRBJ1-5; clone size: -; CDR3 length: 17; V gene: TRBV4-1; D gene: -; CDR3 protein: CASSHNARGYSNQPQHF; CDR3 DNA: TGCGCCAGCAGCCATAACGCCCGGGGTTATAGCAATCAGCCCCAGCATTTT
J gene: TRBJ2-6; clone size: -; CDR3 length: 16; V gene: TRBV6-4; D gene: -; CDR3 protein: CASSDSRNSGANVLTF; CDR3 DNA: TGTGCCAGCAGTGACTCGCGGAACTCTGGGGCCAACGTCCTGACTTTC
J gene: TRBJ2-3; clone size: -; CDR3 length: 13; V gene: TRBV5-1; D gene: -; CDR3 protein: CASSFWGRDTQYF; CDR3 DNA: TGCGCCAGCAGCTTCTGGGGGCGAGATACGCAGTATTTT
J gene: TRBJ2-2; clone size: -; CDR3 length: 14; V gene: TRBV7-8; D gene: -; CDR3 protein: CASSLARVNGELFF; CDR3 DNA: TGTGCCAGCAGCTTAGCCAGGGTCAACGGGGAGCTGTTTTTT
J gene: TRBJ2-1; clone size: -; CDR3 length: 14; V gene: TRBV5-1; D gene: -; CDR3 protein: CASSSRRDSGEQFF; CDR3 DNA: TGCGCCAGCAGCTCGCGACGGGACTCAGGTGAGCAGTTCTTC
J gene: TRBJ1-1; clone size: -; CDR3 length: 13; V gene: TRBV6-1; D gene: -; CDR3 protein: CASSLGGGTEAFF; CDR3 DNA: TGTGCCAGCAGCCTTGGGGGGGGCACTGAAGCTTTCTTT
J gene: TRBJ1-4; clone size: few; CDR3 length: 15; V gene: TRBV7-8; D gene: TRBD1; CDR3 protein: CASSTRRGRNEKLFF; CDR3 DNA: TGTGCCAGCAGCACCCGAAGGGGGCGGAATGAAAAACTGTTTTTT
J gene: TRBJ1-5; clone size: -; CDR3 length: 14; V gene: TRBV28; D gene: TRBD1; CDR3 protein: CASSRTGGIQPQHF; CDR3 DNA: TGTGCCAGCAGTAGGACAGGGGGCATTCAGCCCCAGCATTTT
J gene: TRBJ1-5; clone size: once; CDR3 length: 14; V gene: TRBV28; D gene: -; CDR3 protein: CASSPSGNNQPQHF; CDR3 DNA: TGTGCCAGCAGTCCGTCAGGAAACAATCAGCCCCAGCATTTT
J gene: TRBJ1-2; clone size: -; CDR3 length: 13; V gene: TRBV29-1; D gene: -; CDR3 protein: CSVAHGGLYGYTF; CDR3 DNA: TGCAGCGTTGCCCACGGGGGACTTTATGGCTACACCTTC
J gene: TRBJ2-7; clone size: -; CDR3 length: 13; V gene: TRBV5-1; D gene: -; CDR3 protein: CASRGADPGEQYF; CDR3 DNA: TGCGCCAGCAGAGGCGCGGATCCGGGGGAGCAGTACTTC
J gene: TRBJ1-1; clone size: once; CDR3 length: 13; V gene: TRBV6-1; D gene: -; CDR3 protein: CASSFSWNTEAFF; CDR3 DNA: TGTGCCAGCAGTTTCAGTTGGAACACTGAAGCTTTCTTT
J gene: TRBJ2-7; clone size: -; CDR3 length: 12; V gene: TRBV27; D gene: -; CDR3 protein: CASTSGSYEQYF; CDR3 DNA: TGTGCCAGCACCAGCGGTTCCTACGAGCAGTACTTC
J gene: TRBJ1-2; clone size: -; CDR3 length: 14; V gene: TRBV7-2; D gene: -; CDR3 protein: CASSLAASNYGYTF; CDR3 DNA: TGTGCCAGCAGCTTAGCAGCAAGTAACTATGGCTACACCTTC
J gene: TRBJ2-1; clone size: -; CDR3 length: 13; V gene: TRBV13; D gene: -; CDR3 protein: CASSDTPGDEQFF; CDR3 DNA: TGTGCCAGCAGCGACACCCCGGGGGATGAGCAGTTCTTC
J gene: TRBJ1-1; clone size: few; CDR3 length: 16; V gene: TRBV5-6; D gene: -; CDR3 protein: CASSLDQGGSNTEAFF; CDR3 DNA: TGTGCCAGCAGCTTGGATCAAGGGGGTTCGAACACTGAAGCTTTCTTT
J gene: TRBJ1-1; clone size: -; CDR3 length: 15; V gene: TRBV28; D gene: -; CDR3 protein: CASSETVALRTEAFF; CDR3 DNA: TGTGCCAGCAGTGAGACAGTGGCCCTGAGGACTGAAGCTTTCTTT
J gene: TRBJ1-5; clone size: -; CDR3 length: 14; V gene: TRBV28; D gene: TRBD1; CDR3 protein: CASSFGTVDQPQHF; CDR3 DNA: TGTGCCAGCAGTTTTGGGACAGTCGATCAGCCCCAGCATTTT
J gene: TRBJ1-5; clone size: -; CDR3 length: 13; V gene: TRBV7-8; D gene: -; CDR3 protein: CASSLEEGRPQHF; CDR3 DNA: TGTGCCAGCAGCTTAGAGGAGGGAAGGCCCCAGCATTTT
J gene: TRBJ1-1; clone size: few; CDR3 length: 14; V gene: TRBV7-2; D gene: TRBD1; CDR3 protein: CASSLGQGYTEAFF; CDR3 DNA: TGTGCCAGCAGCTTAGGACAGGGGTACACTGAAGCTTTCTTT
J gene: TRBJ1-6; clone size: once; CDR3 length: 15; V gene: TRBV9; D gene: -; CDR3 protein: CASSDQGAYNSPLHF; CDR3 DNA: TGTGCCAGCAGCGATCAGGGCGCCTATAATTCACCCCTCCACTTT
J gene: TRBJ2-4; clone size: -; CDR3 length: 14; V gene: TRBV11-2; D gene: TRBD2; CDR3 protein: CASSLEFRGGIQYF; CDR3 DNA: TGTGCCAGCAGCTTAGAATTTCGGGGGGGCATTCAGTACTTC